This entry features one T cell receptor beta chain sequence. In the original workflow: Estimation of nucleated cell counts relied on the amplification of reference gene primers. TCRdb's copy holds only in-frame clones and misses some; the assay was immunoSEQ multiplex PCR. The V and J calls and clone size were taken over from that table, and D and trimming were inferred from the DNA. Found here are over 60,000 clones, 90% of them singletons; the top ten hold approximately 6.8%. This entry comes from a study of blood T cell repertoires in COVID-19. As for the study in general: From the United States, Italy and Spain came samples of acute and convalescent COVID-19.

V was clipped by 2 bases and J by 4 bases, with 10 bases between them. The CDR3 totals 14 residues. Germline V gives CDR1 KGHDR, CDR2 SFDVKD. The chain uses TRBV24-1 and TRBJ1-2, with D possibly being TRBD1 (6 bases). Sequences were obtained from peripheral blood. The TCR sequence derives from a woman older than 75 with active COVID-19. CDR3 sequence: CATSDSDRPYGYTF. The CDR3, as DNA: TGTGCCACCAGTGATTCCGACAGGCCCTATGGCTACACCTTC.